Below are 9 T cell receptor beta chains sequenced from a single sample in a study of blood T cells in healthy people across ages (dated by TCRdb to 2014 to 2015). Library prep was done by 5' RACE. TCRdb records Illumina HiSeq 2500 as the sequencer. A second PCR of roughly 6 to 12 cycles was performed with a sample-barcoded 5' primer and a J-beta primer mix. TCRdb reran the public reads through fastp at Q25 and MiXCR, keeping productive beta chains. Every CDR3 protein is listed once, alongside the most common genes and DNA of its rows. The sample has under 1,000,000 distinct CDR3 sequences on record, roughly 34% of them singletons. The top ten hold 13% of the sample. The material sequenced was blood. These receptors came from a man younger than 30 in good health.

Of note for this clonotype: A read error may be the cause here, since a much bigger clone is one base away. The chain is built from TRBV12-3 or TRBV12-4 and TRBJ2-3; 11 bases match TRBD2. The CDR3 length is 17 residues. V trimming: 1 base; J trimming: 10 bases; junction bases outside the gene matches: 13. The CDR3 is CASSLVVSGTSGGAQYF. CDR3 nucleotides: TGTGCCAGCAGTTTAGTGGTGTCAGGGACTAGCGGCGGTGCGCAGTATTTT.

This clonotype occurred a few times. CDR3 nucleotide sequence: TGTGCCAGCAGCCCCATTAGCGGGGGGGAGTACAATGAGCAGTTCTTC. Amino acids: CASSPISGGEYNEQFF. V is TRBV6-2 or TRBV6-3 and J is TRBJ2-1; 11 positions match TRBD2. From germline, CDR1 is MNHEY and CDR2 SVGEGT. V was pared by 6 bases and J by 4 bases, with 8 bases of the junction left unmatched. This CDR3 is built from 16 residues.

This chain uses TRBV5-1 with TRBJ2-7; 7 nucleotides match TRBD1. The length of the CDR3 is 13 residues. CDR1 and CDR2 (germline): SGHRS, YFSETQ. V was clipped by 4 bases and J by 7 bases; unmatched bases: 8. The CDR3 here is CASSLDRVREQYF. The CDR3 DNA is TGCGCCAGCAGCCTTGACAGGGTGCGAGAGCAGTACTTC.

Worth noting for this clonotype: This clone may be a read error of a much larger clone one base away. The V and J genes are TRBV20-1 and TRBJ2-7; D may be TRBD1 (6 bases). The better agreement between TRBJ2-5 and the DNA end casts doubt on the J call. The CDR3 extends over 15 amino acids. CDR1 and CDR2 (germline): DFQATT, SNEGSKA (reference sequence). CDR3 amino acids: CSARDLVGALETQYF. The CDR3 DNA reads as TGCAGTGCTAGAGATTTAGTGGGGGCGTTGGAGACCCAGTACTTC.

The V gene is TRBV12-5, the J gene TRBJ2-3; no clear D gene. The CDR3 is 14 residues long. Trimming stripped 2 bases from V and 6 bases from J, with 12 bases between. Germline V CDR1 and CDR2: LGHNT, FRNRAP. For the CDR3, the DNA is TGTGCTAGTGGTTTGCCGCCCGCTGGCGATACGCAGTATTTT. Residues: CASGLPPAGDTQYF.

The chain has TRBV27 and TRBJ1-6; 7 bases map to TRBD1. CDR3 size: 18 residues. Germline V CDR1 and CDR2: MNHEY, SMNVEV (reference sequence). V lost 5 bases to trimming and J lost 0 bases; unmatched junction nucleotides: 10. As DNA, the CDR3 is TGTGCCAGCAGTCCTACAGGGGTCGTAATCTCCTATAATTCACCCCTCCACTTT. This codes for CASSPTGVVISYNSPLHF.

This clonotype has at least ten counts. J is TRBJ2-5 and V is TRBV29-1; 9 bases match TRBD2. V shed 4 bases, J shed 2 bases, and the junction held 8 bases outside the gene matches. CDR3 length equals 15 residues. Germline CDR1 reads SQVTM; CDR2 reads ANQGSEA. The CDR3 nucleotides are TGCAGCGTTGTAAGACTAGCGGTTCTTCAAGAGACCCAGTACTTC. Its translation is CSVVRLAVLQETQYF.

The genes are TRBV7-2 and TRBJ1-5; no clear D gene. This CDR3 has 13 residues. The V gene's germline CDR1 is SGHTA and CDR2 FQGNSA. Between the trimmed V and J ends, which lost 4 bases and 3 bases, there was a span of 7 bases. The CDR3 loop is CASSSRDNQPQHF. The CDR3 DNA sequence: TGTGCCAGCAGCTCTCGAGACAATCAGCCCCAGCATTTT.

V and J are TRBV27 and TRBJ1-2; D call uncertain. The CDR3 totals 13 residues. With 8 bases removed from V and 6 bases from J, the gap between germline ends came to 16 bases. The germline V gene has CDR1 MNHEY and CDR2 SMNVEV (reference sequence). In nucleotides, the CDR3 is TGTGCCAGCTCCCACGGTAGTCACGATGGCTACACCTTC. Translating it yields CASSHGSHDGYTF.